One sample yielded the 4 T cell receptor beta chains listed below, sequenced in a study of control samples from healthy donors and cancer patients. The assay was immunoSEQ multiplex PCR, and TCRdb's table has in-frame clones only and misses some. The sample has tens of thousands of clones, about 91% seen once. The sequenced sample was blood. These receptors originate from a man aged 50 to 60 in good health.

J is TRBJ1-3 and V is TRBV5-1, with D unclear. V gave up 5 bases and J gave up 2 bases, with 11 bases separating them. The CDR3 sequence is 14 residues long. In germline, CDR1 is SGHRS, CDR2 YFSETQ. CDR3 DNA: TGCGCCAGCAGTGGAGGGAGCCCTGGAAACACCATATATTTT. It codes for CASSGGSPGNTIYF.

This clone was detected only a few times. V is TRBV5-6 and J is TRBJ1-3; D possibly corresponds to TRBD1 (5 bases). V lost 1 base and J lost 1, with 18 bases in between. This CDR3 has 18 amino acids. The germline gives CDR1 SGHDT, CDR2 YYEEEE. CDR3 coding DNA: TGTGCCAGCAGCTTGATGTTTTCGAGGGGCTGGTCTGGAAACACCATATATTTT. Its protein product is CASSLMFSRGWSGNTIYF.

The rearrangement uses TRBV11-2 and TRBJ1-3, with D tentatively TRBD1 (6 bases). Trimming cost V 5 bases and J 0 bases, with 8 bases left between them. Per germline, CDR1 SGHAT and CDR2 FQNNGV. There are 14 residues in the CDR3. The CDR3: CASSEDSSGNTIYF. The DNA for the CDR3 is TGTGCCAGCAGCGAGGACAGCTCTGGAAACACCATATATTTT. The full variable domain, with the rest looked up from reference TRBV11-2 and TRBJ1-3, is EAGVAQSPRYKIIEKRQSVAFWCNPISGHATLYWYQQILGQGPKLLIQFQNNGVVDDSQLPKDRFSAERLKGVDSTLKIQPAKLEDSAVYLCASSEDSSGNTIYFGEGSWLTVV.

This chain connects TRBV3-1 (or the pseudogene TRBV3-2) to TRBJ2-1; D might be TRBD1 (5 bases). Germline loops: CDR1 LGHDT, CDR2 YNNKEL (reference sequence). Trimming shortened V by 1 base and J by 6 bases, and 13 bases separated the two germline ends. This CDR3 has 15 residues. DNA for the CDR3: TGTGCCAGCAGCCAAGTCCTTCGAACAGGCAATGAGCAGTTCTTC. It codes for CASSQVLRTGNEQFF.